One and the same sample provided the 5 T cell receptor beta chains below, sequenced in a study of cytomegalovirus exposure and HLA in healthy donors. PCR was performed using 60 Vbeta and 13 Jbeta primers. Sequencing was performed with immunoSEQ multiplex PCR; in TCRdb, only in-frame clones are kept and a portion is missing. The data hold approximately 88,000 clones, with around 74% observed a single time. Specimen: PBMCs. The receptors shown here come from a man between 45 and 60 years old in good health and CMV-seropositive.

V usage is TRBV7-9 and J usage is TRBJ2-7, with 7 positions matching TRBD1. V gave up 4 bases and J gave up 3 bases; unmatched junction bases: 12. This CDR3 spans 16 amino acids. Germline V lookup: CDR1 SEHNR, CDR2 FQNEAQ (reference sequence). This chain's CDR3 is CASSSPAGTAYYEQYF. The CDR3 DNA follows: TGTGCCAGCAGCTCTCCCGCCGGGACAGCTTACTACGAGCAGTACTTC.

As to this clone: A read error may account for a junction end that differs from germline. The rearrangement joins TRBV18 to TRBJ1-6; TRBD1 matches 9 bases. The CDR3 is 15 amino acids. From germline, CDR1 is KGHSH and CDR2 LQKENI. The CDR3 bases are TGTGCCAGCTCACCACCGGGACAGGGAAATTCACCCCTCAACTTT. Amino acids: CASSPPGQGNSPLNF.

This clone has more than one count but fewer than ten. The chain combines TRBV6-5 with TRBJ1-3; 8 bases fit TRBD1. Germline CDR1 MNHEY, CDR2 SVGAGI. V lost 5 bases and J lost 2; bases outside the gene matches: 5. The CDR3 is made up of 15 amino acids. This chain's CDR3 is CASSIQGVAGNTIYF. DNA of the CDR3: TGTGCCAGCAGTATACAGGGGGTTGCTGGAAACACCATATATTTT.

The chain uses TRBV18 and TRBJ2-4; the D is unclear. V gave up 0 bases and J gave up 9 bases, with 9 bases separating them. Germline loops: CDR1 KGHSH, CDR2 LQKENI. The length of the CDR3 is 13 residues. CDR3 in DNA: TGTGCCAGCTCACCACCGTCGAGCTTCATTCAGTACTTC. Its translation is CASSPPSSFIQYF.

CDR3: CASRDPTDYNSPLHF. CDR3 coding DNA: TGTGCCAGCAGGGACCCGACAGACTATAATTCACCCCTCCACTTT. The chain joins TRBV27 to TRBJ1-6; perhaps TRBD1 as D (5 bases). Germline V CDR1 and CDR2: MNHEY, SMNVEV (reference sequence). The CDR3 extends over 15 amino acids. Trimming left V 6 bases short and J 3 bases short, with 12 bases between.